The source of this T cell receptor beta chain is a study of blood T cell repertoires in COVID-19. For the study at large: PBMCs, B-cell-depleted T cells, or T cells were the source of the cDNA or gDNA that made up the material.

Per the study methods: Reference gene primers were amplified, and this amplification served to estimate nucleated cell counts. The repertoire was sequenced with immunoSEQ multiplex PCR; TCRdb's copy has only in-frame clones and lacks some. The DNA gave D and trimming, while V, J and clone size come from that table. The sample includes 100,000 to 120,000 clones, 85% to 90% seen only once; the top ten take over 4%. The CDR3 totals 17 residues. Germline CDR1 is LGHDT and CDR2 is YNNKEL (reference sequence). After removal of 5 bases from V and 0 bases from J, the junction contained 13 bases not matched to a gene.

The rearrangement uses TRBV3-1 (or the pseudogene TRBV3-2) and TRBJ2-7, with 7 bases lining up with TRBD2. The specimen was peripheral blood. The receptor's source is a woman aged 50 to 60 with acute or convalescent COVID-19. CDR3 residues: CASSDRLVGGSSYEQYF. DNA for the CDR3: TGTGCCAGCAGCGACCGGCTTGTCGGGGGGAGCTCCTACGAGCAGTACTTC.